The 8 T cell receptor beta chains presented below share a single source sample, sequenced in a study of blood T cell repertoires in COVID-19. Some clones are missing from TCRdb's copy, which holds only in-frame ones; the method was immunoSEQ multiplex PCR. The table has under 300,000 clones, just under 85% seen once. The sequenced material came from peripheral blood. These receptors were taken from an elderly woman with acute or convalescent COVID-19.

J is TRBJ2-6 and V is TRBV18, with TRBD2 as a possible D gene (5 bases). This CDR3 comprises 16 residues. The V gene's germline CDR1 is KGHSH and CDR2 LQKENI. V lost 5 bases to trimming and J lost 4 bases, with 15 bases between them. The CDR3, as DNA: TGTGCCAGCTCAGAGGGCTCTTCATCCGGGGCCAACGTCCTGACTTTC. This encodes CASSEGSSSGANVLTF.

The chain joins TRBV2 to TRBJ1-6; D perhaps matches TRBD1 (5 bases). Trimming cost V 1 base and J 6 bases, with 10 bases left between them. From germline, CDR1 is SNHLY and CDR2 FYNNEI. The CDR3 is 15 amino acids. The CDR3 region has the DNA TGTGCCAGCAGTGAAGATCCAGGGTCTAATTCACCCCTCCACTTT. Translation gives CASSEDPGSNSPLHF.

The CDR3 nucleotides are TGTGCCATCACCAGGGACAGGGACACTGAAGCTTTCTTT. Residues: CAITRDRDTEAFF. This chain uses TRBV10-3 with TRBJ1-1, with 9 bases matching TRBD1. Germline CDR1 reads ENHRY; CDR2 reads SYGVKD. Trimming cost V 7 bases and J 3 bases; bases outside gene matches: 3. The CDR3 length is 13 residues.

V and J are TRBV5-1 and TRBJ2-7; 12 bases fit TRBD1. The CDR3 runs 17 residues. Losses at the gene ends were 9 bases for V and 4 bases for J; bases not matched to a gene: 17. Germline assignment: CDR1 SGHRS and CDR2 YFSETQ. The CDR3 DNA reads as TGCGCCATCAAGGGACAGGGGGCAAAATCCTCGCCTTACGAGCAGTACTTC. Its translation is CAIKGQGAKSSPYEQYF. The variable domain in full, completed from reference TRBV5-1 and TRBJ2-7, reads KAGVTQTPRYLIKTRGQQVTLSCSPISGHRSVSWYQQTPGQGLQFLFEYFSETQRNKGNFPGRFSGRQFSNSRSEMNVSTLELGDSALYLCAIKGQGAKSSPYEQYFGPGTRLTVT.

J is TRBJ1-3 and V is TRBV2; no reliable D call. The length of the CDR3 is 14 residues. Trimming pared 5 bases from V and 0 bases from J, leaving 8 bases between. Germline V gene lookup returns CDR1 SNHLY and CDR2 FYNNEI. Here the CDR3 reads CASSLRSSGNTIYF. CDR3 nucleotide sequence: TGTGCCAGCAGTTTGAGAAGCTCTGGAAACACCATATATTTT.

The chain carries TRBV18 and TRBJ1-2; perhaps TRBD1 as D (5 bases). The V gene lost 2 bases and the J gene lost 5 bases, with 12 bases spanning the gap. The CDR3 totals 14 residues. The germline gives CDR1 KGHSH, CDR2 LQKENI. This CDR3 reads CASSPAGGGYGYTF. The CDR3 coding sequence is TGTGCCAGCTCACCAGCTGGGGGGGGATATGGCTACACCTTC.

V usage is TRBV2 and J usage is TRBJ2-1, with 8 positions matching TRBD1. Germline V gene sequence: CDR1 SNHLY, CDR2 FYNNEI. This CDR3 contains 14 residues. J lost 1 base, V lost 8 bases, and 4 bases had no gene match. The CDR3 DNA reads as TGTGCCAGCTCAGACAGGGGATCCTACAATGAGCAGTTCTTC. This gives the protein CASSDRGSYNEQFF.

The V and J genes are TRBV5-4 and TRBJ1-6; D perhaps matches TRBD1 (5 bases). The germline V gene encodes CDR1 SGHNT and CDR2 YYREEE (reference sequence). Trimming stripped 3 bases from V and 10 bases from J, with 17 bases between. The CDR3 totals 15 residues. The CDR3 region is CASSSSFGGGSPLHF. CDR3 nucleotides: TGTGCCAGCAGCTCCTCTTTTGGGGGGGGATCACCCCTCCACTTT.